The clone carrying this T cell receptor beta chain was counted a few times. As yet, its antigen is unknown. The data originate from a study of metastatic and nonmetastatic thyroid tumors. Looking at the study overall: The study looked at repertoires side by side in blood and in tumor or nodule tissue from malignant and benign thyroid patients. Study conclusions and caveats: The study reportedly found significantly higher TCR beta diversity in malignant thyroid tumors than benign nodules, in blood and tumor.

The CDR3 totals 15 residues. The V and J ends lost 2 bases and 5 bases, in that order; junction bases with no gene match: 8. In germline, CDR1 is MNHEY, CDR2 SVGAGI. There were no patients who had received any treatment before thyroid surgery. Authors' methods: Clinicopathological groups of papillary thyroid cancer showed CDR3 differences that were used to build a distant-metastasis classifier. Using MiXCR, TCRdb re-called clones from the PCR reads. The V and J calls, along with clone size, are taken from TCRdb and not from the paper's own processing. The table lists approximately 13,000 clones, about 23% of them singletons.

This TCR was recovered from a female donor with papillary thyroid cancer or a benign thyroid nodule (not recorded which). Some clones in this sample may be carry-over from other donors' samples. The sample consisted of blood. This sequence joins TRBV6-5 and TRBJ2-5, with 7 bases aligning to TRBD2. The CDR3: CASSYGGGDSETQYF. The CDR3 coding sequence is TGTGCCAGCAGTTACGGGGGGGGTGACTCGGAGACCCAGTACTTC.